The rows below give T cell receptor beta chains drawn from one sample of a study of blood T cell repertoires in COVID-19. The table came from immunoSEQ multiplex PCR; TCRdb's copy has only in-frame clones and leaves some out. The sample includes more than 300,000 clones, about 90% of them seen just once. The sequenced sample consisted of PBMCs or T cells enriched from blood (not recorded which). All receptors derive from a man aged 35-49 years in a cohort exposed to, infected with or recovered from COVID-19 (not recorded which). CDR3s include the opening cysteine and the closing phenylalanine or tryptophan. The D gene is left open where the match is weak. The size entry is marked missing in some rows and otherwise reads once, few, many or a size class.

CDR3aa: CASSFVGTRTLAETQYF; CDR3nt: TGTGCCAGCAGTTTCGTCGGGACTAGGACACTAGCAGAGACCCAGTACTTC; v_gene: TRBV27; d_gene: TRBD2; j_gene: TRBJ2-5; abundance: once
CDR3aa: CASSLPGGGGDEQFF; CDR3nt: TGCGCCAGCAGCTTACCGGGAGGCGGGGGCGATGAGCAGTTCTTC; v_gene: TRBV5-1; d_gene: -; j_gene: TRBJ2-1; abundance: once
CDR3aa: CASRGTGEGYGYTF; CDR3nt: TGTGCCAGCAGGGGGACAGGGGAAGGCTATGGCTACACCTTC; v_gene: TRBV25-1; d_gene: TRBD1; j_gene: TRBJ1-2; abundance: -
CDR3aa: CAAGGTFSDTQYF; CDR3nt: TGTGCCGCAGGGGGGACTTTCTCAGATACGCAGTATTTT; v_gene: TRBV6-5; d_gene: -; j_gene: TRBJ2-3; abundance: -
CDR3aa: CASSPTSGVKQETQYF; CDR3nt: TGCGCCAGCAGCCCGACTAGCGGGGTCAAACAAGAGACCCAGTACTTC; v_gene: TRBV4-1; d_gene: TRBD2; j_gene: TRBJ2-5; abundance: few
CDR3aa: CASSPRSPNTEAFF; CDR3nt: TGTGCCAGTAGTCCGCGCTCCCCGAACACTGAAGCTTTCTTT; v_gene: TRBV19; d_gene: -; j_gene: TRBJ1-1; abundance: -
CDR3aa: CASIQGAGTEAFF; CDR3nt: TGTGCCAGTATACAGGGGGCGGGAACTGAAGCTTTCTTT; v_gene: TRBV19; d_gene: TRBD1; j_gene: TRBJ1-1; abundance: -
CDR3aa: CATPGQIYGYTF; CDR3nt: TGTGCCACCCCGGGACAGATCTATGGCTACACCTTC; v_gene: TRBV6-5; d_gene: TRBD1; j_gene: TRBJ1-2; abundance: -
CDR3aa: CASSSQGHREAFF; CDR3nt: TGTGCCAGCAGCTCCCAAGGACACCGTGAAGCTTTCTTT; v_gene: TRBV11-2; d_gene: -; j_gene: TRBJ1-1; abundance: few
CDR3aa: CASSSPLAGITDTQYF; CDR3nt: TGTGCCAGCAGTTCACCCCTAGCGGGCATCACAGATACGCAGTATTTT; v_gene: TRBV27; d_gene: TRBD2; j_gene: TRBJ2-3; abundance: -
CDR3aa: CAISELSSPLHF; CDR3nt: TGTGCCATCAGTGAGTTGTCATCACCCCTCCACTTT; v_gene: TRBV10-3; d_gene: -; j_gene: TRBJ1-6; abundance: -
CDR3aa: CASSIESGKEKLFF; CDR3nt: TGTGCCAGTAGTATAGAATCCGGGAAGGAAAAACTGTTTTTT; v_gene: TRBV19; d_gene: -; j_gene: TRBJ1-4; abundance: -
CDR3aa: CASSLRLYSNQPQHF; CDR3nt: TGCGCCAGCAGCCTTAGACTCTATAGCAATCAGCCCCAGCATTTT; v_gene: TRBV4-1; d_gene: -; j_gene: TRBJ1-5; abundance: -
CDR3aa: CATPGYSSYEQYF; CDR3nt: TGCGCCACCCCAGGATATAGCTCCTACGAGCAGTACTTC; v_gene: TRBV5-1; d_gene: -; j_gene: TRBJ2-7; abundance: -
CDR3aa: CASSTSPLAVEQFF; CDR3nt: TGTGCCAGTAGTACTAGCCCGCTAGCTGTCGAGCAGTTCTTC; v_gene: TRBV19; d_gene: -; j_gene: TRBJ2-1; abundance: -
CDR3aa: CSVDLAGVTDTQYF; CDR3nt: TGCAGCGTTGATTTAGCGGGAGTAACAGATACGCAGTATTTT; v_gene: TRBV29-1; d_gene: TRBD2; j_gene: TRBJ2-3; abundance: -
CDR3aa: CASSYLAPNTGELFF; CDR3nt: TGTGCCAGCAGTTACTTAGCACCTAACACCGGGGAGCTGTTTTTT; v_gene: TRBV6-5; d_gene: -; j_gene: TRBJ2-2; abundance: -
CDR3aa: CASSLGQSYNEQFF; CDR3nt: TGTGCCAGCAGCTTGGGCCAGTCCTACAATGAGCAGTTCTTC; v_gene: TRBV5-8; d_gene: -; j_gene: TRBJ2-1; abundance: -
CDR3aa: CASSLSGRISSYEQYF; CDR3nt: TGTGCCAGCAGTTTATCGGGCAGGATAAGCTCCTACGAGCAGTACTTC; v_gene: TRBV27; d_gene: -; j_gene: TRBJ2-7; abundance: once
CDR3aa: CASSYSLGPVNEQYF; CDR3nt: TGTGCCAGCAGTTACTCTCTTGGCCCCGTGAACGAGCAGTACTTC; v_gene: TRBV6-5; d_gene: -; j_gene: TRBJ2-7; abundance: few